These 11 T cell receptor beta chains came from one sample sequenced in a study of shared clonotypes between healthy human individuals. TCRdb keeps only in-frame clones here, not all; method: immunoSEQ multiplex PCR. This sample carries roughly 2.1 million clones, just over 90% of them seen once, and the ten largest clones take about 1.5%. CD8 cells regarded as naive lacked CD45RO, were positively chosen for CCR7, and omitted terminally differentiated effector memory CD45RA+ cells. Material for sequencing was naive CD8+ T cells from PBMCs. Source of these receptors: a man aged 18 to 30 in good health. Some clones in this sample may be carry-over from other donors' samples.

The chain has TRBV15 and TRBJ2-2; D unresolved. CDR3 length: 16 residues. Trimming removed 0 bases from V and 0 bases from J, with 8 bases in between. The germline gives CDR1 LNHNV, CDR2 YYDKDF (reference sequence). The CDR3 is CATSRDVRPNTGELFF. The CDR3 DNA is TGTGCCACCAGCAGAGATGTCAGACCGAACACCGGGGAGCTGTTTTTT.

This rearrangement joins TRBV7-8 to TRBJ2-5, with 14 bases identical to TRBD2. The junction had 12 bases not matched to a gene; V was cut back by 5 bases and J by 7 bases. Germline CDR1 is SGHVS and CDR2 is FQNEAQ. The CDR3 is 17 residues long. The CDR3: CASSPGTSGSVGPTQYF. CDR3 DNA sequence: TGTGCCAGCAGCCCAGGGACTAGCGGGAGTGTGGGCCCGACCCAGTACTTC.

This chain joins TRBV5-1 and TRBJ1-2, with D perhaps TRBD1 (6 bases). Germline loops: CDR1 SGHRS, CDR2 YFSETQ. The CDR3 has 13 amino acids. Trimming took 2 bases from V and 6 from J, leaving 11 bases between them. In nucleotides, the CDR3 is TGCGCCAGCAGCTTTGCGGGGGCCAATGGCTACACCTTC. It translates to CASSFAGANGYTF.

V and J are TRBV19 and TRBJ1-2; 9 bases align to TRBD1. Germline V gene lookup returns CDR1 LNHDA and CDR2 SQIVND (reference sequence). V was pared by 4 bases and J by 4 bases, with 13 bases of the junction left unmatched. The CDR3 has 17 residues. CDR3 residues: CASSTWDREYRSYGYTF. The CDR3 DNA reads as TGTGCCAGTAGTACCTGGGACAGGGAATATAGAAGCTATGGCTACACCTTC.

The chain carries TRBV10-3 and TRBJ2-3, with a tentative D call TRBD2 (6 bases). The CDR3 covers 15 residues. CDR1 ENHRY and CDR2 SYGVKD come from the germline V gene. V was trimmed by 0 bases and J by 2 bases, leaving 9 bases between them. CDR3 DNA: TGTGCCATCAGTGAGTCGAGGACTAACACAGATACGCAGTATTTT. Protein: CAISESRTNTDTQYF.

The rearrangement uses TRBV27 and TRBJ2-7; either TRBD1 or TRBD2 may fit D (5 bases each). V dropped 6 bases and J dropped 1 base, with 16 bases sitting between them. The CDR3 has 15 amino acids. The germline V gene encodes CDR1 MNHEY and CDR2 SMNVEV (reference sequence). CDR3 DNA sequence: TGTGCCAGCAGGATTGGGGGTCTACCTTCCTACGAGCAGTACTTC. It yields the protein CASRIGGLPSYEQYF.

The gene calls are TRBV7-2 and TRBJ2-1; 7 bases align to TRBD2. The CDR3 totals 16 residues. With 3 bases clipped from V and 5 bases from J, the junction kept 10 bases outside the gene matches. Germline V gives CDR1 SGHTA, CDR2 FQGNSA. The CDR3: CASSFFRTRTNNEQFF. The DNA of the CDR3 is TGTGCCAGCAGCTTTTTTCGGACTAGGACCAACAATGAGCAGTTCTTC.

The gene calls are TRBV19 and TRBJ2-2; D ambiguous. V was shortened by 7 bases and J by 7 bases, with 4 bases between the two germline ends. CDR1 is LNHDA, CDR2 SQIVND, per germline (reference sequence). The CDR3 is 10 amino acids. The chain's CDR3 is CASMSGELFF. The CDR3 DNA follows: TGTGCCAGTATGAGCGGGGAGCTGTTTTTT.

This chain joins TRBV6-1 and TRBJ2-7; 9 bases match TRBD1. Germline CDR1 is MNHNS and CDR2 is SASEGT. This CDR3 is 14 amino acids long. The V and J ends lost 0 bases and 6 bases, in that order; junction bases with no gene match: 3. The chain's CDR3 is CASSEAGQGGEQYF. For the CDR3, the DNA is TGTGCCAGCAGTGAAGCGGGACAGGGAGGCGAGCAGTACTTC.

The chain employs TRBV6-6 and TRBJ2-3, with 7 bases fitting TRBD2. Trimming took 2 bases from V and 4 from J; bases not matched to a gene: 6. The germline V gene has CDR1 MNHNY and CDR2 SVGAGI (reference sequence). This CDR3 has 15 amino acids. CDR3 coding DNA: TGTGCCAGCAGTTACGCGGGAGTGGGTGCAGATACGCAGTATTTT. Protein product: CASSYAGVGADTQYF.

This clone was observed once. The V and J genes are TRBV6-6 and TRBJ1-1; 10 bases map to TRBD1. The CDR3 length is 16 residues. Germline trimming cut 4 bases from V and 3 bases from J; bases unmatched to any gene: 8. Germline V gives CDR1 MNHNY, CDR2 SVGAGI (reference sequence). Here the CDR3 reads CASSSAGTGVDTEAFF. The CDR3 DNA reads TGTGCCAGCAGTTCCGCCGGGACAGGGGTAGACACTGAAGCTTTCTTT.